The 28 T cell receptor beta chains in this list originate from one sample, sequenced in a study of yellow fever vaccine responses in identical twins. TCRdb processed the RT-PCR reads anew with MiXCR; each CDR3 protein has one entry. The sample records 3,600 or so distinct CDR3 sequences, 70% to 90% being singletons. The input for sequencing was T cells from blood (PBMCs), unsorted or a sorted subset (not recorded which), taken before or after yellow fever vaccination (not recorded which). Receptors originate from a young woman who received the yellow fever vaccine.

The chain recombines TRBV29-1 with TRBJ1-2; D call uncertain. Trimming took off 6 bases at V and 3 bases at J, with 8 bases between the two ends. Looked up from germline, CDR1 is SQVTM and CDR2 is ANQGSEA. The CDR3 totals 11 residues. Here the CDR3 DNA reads TGCAGCGTGGGCCAGGACTATGGCTACACCTTC. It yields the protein CSVGQDYGYTF.

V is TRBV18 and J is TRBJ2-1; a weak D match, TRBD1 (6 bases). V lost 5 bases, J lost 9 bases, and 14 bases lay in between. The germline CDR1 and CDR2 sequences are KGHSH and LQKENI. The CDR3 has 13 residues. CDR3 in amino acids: CASSTDRTGEQFF. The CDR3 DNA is TGTGCCAGCTCAACGGACAGAACGGGTGAGCAGTTCTTC.

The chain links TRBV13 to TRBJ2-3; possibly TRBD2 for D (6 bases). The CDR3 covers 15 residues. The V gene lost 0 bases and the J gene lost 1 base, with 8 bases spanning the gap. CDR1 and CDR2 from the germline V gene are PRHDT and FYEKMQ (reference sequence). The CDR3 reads CASSLGGTGTDTQYF. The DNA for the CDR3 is TGTGCCAGCAGCTTAGGAGGGACTGGCACAGATACGCAGTATTTT.

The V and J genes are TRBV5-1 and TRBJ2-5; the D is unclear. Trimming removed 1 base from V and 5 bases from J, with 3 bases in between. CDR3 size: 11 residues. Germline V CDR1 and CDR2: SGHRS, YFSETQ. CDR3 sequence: CASSLYETQYF. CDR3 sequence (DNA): TGCGCCAGCAGCTTGTATGAGACCCAGTACTTC.

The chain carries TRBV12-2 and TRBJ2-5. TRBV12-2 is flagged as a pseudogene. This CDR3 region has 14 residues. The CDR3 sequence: CASRLASRRETQYF. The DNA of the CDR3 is TGTGCAAGTCGCTTAGCGTCTAGGAGAGAGACCCAGTACTTC.

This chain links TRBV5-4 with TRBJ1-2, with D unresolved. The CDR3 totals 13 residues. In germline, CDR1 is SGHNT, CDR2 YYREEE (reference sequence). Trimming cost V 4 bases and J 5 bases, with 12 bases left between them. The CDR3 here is CASSIPPSYGYTF. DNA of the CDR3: TGTGCCAGCAGCATCCCCCCTTCGTATGGCTACACCTTC.

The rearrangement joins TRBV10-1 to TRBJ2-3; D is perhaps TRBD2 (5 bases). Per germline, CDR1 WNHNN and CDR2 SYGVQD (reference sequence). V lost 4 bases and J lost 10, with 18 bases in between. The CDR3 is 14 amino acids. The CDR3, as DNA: TGCGCCAGCAGTGCGGCTAGCACCGGTAGTTCGCAGTATTTT. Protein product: CASSAASTGSSQYF.

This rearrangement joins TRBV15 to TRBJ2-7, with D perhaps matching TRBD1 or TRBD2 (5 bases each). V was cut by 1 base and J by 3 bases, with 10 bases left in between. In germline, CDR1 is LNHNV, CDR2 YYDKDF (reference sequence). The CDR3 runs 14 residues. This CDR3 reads CATSRGGTDYEQYF. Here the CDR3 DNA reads TGTGCCACCAGCAGAGGTGGGACCGACTACGAGCAGTACTTC.

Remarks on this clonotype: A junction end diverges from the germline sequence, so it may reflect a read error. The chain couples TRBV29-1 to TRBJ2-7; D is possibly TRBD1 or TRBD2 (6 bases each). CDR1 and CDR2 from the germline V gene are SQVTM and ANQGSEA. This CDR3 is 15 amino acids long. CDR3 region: CSVTLSGAASSEQYF. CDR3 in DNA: TGCAGCGTGACTCTATCGGGGGCGGCTTCCTCCGAGCAGTACTTC.

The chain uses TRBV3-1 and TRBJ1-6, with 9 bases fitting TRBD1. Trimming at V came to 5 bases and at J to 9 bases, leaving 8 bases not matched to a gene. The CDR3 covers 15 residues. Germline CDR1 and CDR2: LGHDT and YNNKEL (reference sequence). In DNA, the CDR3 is TGTGCCAGCAGCGGACGGGGGACAGGGCGTTCACCCCTCCACTTT. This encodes CASSGRGTGRSPLHF.

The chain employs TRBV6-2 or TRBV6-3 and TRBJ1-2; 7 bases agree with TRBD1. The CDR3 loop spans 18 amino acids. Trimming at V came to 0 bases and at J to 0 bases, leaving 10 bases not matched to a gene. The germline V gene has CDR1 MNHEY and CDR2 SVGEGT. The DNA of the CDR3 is TGTGCCAGCAGTTACTCAGCACCGTGGGACAGATCTAACTATGGCTACACCTTC. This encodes CASSYSAPWDRSNYGYTF.

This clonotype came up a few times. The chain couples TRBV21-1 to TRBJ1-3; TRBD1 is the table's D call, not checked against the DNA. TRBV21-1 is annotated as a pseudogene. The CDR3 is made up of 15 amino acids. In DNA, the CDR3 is TGTGCCAGCAGAACCAACAACAGGGCTGGAAACACCATATATTTT. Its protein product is CASRTNNRAGNTIYF.

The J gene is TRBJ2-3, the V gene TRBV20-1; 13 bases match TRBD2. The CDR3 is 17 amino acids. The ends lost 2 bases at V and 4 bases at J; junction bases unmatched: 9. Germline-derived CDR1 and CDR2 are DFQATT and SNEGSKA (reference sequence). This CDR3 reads CSARNRRTSGSADTQYF. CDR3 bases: TGCAGTGCTAGAAACAGGAGGACTAGCGGGAGTGCAGATACGCAGTATTTT.

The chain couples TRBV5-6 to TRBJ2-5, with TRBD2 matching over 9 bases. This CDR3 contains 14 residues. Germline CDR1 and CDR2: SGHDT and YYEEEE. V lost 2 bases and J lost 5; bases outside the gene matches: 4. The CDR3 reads CASSFSGSGETQYF. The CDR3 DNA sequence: TGTGCCAGCAGCTTTAGCGGGAGCGGGGAGACCCAGTACTTC.

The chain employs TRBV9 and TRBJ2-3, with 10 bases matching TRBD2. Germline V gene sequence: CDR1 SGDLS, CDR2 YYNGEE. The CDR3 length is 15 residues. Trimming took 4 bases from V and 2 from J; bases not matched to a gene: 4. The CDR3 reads CASSLGTSATDTQYF. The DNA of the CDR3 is TGTGCCAGCAGCCTAGGGACTAGCGCCACAGATACGCAGTATTTT.

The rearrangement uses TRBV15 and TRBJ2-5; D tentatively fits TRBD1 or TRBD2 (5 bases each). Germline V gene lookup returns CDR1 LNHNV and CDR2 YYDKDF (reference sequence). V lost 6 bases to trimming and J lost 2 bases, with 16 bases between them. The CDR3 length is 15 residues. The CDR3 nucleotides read TGTGCCACCAGGGAACTGGGACGGCCTCAAGAGACCCAGTACTTC. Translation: CATRELGRPQETQYF. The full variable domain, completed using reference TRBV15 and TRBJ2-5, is DAMVIQNPRYQVTQFGKPVTLSCSQTLNHNVMYWYQQKSSQAPKLLFHYYDKDFNNEADTPDNFQSRRPNTSFCFLDIRSPGLGDTAMYLCATRELGRPQETQYFGPGTRLLVL.

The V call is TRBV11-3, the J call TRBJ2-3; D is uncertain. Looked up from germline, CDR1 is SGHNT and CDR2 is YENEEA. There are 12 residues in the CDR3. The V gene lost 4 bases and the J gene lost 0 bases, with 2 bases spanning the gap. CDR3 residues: CASSSSTDTQYF. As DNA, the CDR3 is TGTGCCAGCAGCTCTAGCACAGATACGCAGTATTTT.

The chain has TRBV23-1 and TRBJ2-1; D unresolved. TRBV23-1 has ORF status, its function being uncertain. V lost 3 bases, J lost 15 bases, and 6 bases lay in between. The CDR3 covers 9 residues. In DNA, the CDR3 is TGCGCCAGCAGTCACCCCAGGTTCTTC. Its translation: CASSHPRFF.

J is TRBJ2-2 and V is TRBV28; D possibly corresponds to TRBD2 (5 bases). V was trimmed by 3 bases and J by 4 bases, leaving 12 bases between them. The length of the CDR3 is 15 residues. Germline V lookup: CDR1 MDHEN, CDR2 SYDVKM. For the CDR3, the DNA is TGTGCCAGCAGTTTCCGGGGTGCGGGCACCGGGGAGCTGTTTTTT. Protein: CASSFRGAGTGELFF.

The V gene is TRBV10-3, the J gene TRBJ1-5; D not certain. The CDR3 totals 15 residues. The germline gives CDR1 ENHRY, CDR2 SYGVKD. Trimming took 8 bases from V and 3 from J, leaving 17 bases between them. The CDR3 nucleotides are TGTGCCATCTCTCCGGACGGACCGAACAATCAGCCCCAGCATTTT. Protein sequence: CAISPDGPNNQPQHF.

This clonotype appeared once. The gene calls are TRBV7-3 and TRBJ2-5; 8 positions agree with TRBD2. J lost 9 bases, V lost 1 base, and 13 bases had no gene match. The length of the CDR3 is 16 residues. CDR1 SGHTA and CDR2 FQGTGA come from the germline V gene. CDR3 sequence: CASSLIGGGRFEPQYF. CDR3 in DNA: TGTGCCAGCAGCTTAATTGGCGGGGGGCGGTTTGAGCCCCAGTACTTC.

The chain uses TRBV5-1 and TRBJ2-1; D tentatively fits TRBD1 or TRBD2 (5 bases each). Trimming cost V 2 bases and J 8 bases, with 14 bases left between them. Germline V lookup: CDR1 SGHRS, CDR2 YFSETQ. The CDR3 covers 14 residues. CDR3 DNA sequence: TGCGCCAGCAGCTTTGGGACGGCGTTAGATGAGCAGTTCTTC. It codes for CASSFGTALDEQFF.

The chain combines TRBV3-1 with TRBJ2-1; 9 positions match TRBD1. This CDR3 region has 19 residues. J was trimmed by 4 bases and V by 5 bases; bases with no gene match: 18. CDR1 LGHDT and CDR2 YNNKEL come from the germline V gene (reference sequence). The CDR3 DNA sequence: TGTGCCAGCAGCACAACTCGGCCGTTCCGGGACAGGGAGTACAATGAGCAGTTCTTC. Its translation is CASSTTRPFRDREYNEQFF.

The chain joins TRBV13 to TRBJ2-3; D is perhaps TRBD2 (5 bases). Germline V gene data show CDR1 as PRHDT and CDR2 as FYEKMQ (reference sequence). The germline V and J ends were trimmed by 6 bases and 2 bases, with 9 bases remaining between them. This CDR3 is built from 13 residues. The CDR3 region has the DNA TGTGCCAGCAGAAGCCGGGACACAGATACGCAGTATTTT. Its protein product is CASRSRDTDTQYF.

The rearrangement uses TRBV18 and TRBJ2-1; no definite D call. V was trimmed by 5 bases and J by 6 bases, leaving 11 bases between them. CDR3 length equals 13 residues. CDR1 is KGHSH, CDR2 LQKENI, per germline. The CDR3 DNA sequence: TGTGCCAGCTCATCACAGCGTTCCAATGAGCAGTTCTTC. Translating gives CASSSQRSNEQFF.

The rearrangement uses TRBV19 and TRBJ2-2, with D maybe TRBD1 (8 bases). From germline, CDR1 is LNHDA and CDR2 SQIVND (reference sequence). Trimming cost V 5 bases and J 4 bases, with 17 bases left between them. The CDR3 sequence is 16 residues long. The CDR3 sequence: CASSPRGTGATGELFF. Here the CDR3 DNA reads TGTGCCAGTAGTCCGCGGGGGACAGGCGCCACCGGGGAGCTGTTTTTT.

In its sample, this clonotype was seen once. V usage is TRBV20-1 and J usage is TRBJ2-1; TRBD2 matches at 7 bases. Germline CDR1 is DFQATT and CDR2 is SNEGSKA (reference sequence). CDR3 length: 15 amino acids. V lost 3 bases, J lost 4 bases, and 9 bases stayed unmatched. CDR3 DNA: TGCAGTGCTAGTGAGCCGGGACTATTTTACAATGAGCAGTTCTTC. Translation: CSASEPGLFYNEQFF.

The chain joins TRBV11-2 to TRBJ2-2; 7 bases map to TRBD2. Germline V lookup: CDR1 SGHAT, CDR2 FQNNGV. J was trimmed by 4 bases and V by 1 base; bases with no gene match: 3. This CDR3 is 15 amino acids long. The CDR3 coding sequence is TGTGCCAGCAGCTTAGTCCGGGAGGCCACCGGGGAGCTGTTTTTT. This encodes CASSLVREATGELFF.